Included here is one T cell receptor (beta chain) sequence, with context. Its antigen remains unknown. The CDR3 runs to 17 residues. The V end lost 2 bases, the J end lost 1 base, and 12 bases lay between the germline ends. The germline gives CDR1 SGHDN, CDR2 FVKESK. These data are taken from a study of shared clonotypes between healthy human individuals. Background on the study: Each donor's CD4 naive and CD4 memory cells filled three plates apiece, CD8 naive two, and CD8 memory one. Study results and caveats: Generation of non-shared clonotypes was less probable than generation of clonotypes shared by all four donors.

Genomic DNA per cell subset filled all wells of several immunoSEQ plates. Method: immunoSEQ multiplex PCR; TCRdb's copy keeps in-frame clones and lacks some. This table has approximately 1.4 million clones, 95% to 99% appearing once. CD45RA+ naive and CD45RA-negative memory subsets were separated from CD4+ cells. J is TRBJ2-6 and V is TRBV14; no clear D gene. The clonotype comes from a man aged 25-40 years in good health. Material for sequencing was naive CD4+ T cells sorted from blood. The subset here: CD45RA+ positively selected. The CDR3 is CASSQRTPRSGANVLTF. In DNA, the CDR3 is TGTGCCAGCAGCCAACGGACCCCACGATCTGGGGCCAACGTCCTGACTTTC. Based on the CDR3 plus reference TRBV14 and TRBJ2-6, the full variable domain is EAGVTQFPSHSVIEKGQTVTLRCDPISGHDNLYWYRRVMGKEIKFLLHFVKESKQDESGMPNNRFLAERTGGTYSTLKVQPAELEDSGVYFCASSQRTPRSGANVLTFGAGSRLTVL.